The 20 T cell receptor beta chains presented below share a single source sample, sequenced in a study of T cell repertoires in cytomegalovirus infection. TCRdb recomputed calls from the reads with MiXCR, one row per CDR3 protein. The data show hundreds of thousands of distinct CDR3 sequences, over 7.5% seen once. Sequenced sample: PBMCs. All receptors derive from a human donor in good health (CMV status not recorded). Some clones in this sample may be carry-over from other donors' samples.

This clonotype was detected a few times. J is TRBJ2-1 and V is TRBV28, with 8 bases matching TRBD2. The V gene's germline CDR1 is MDHEN and CDR2 SYDVKM. This CDR3 contains 16 residues. Unmatched junction bases numbered 8, after V lost 1 base and J lost 6 bases. The CDR3 DNA sequence: TGTGCCAGCAGTTTATTGCTCACAGGGACTAGCAATGAGCAGTTCTTC. As protein: CASSLLLTGTSNEQFF.

V gene TRBV7-2 combines with J gene TRBJ2-2; D gene ambiguous. Germline V gene lookup returns CDR1 SGHTA and CDR2 FQGNSA. V lost 5 bases, J lost 9 bases, and 13 bases lay in between. The CDR3 runs 13 residues. The CDR3: CASSPDQARELFF. The DNA for the CDR3 is TGTGCCAGCAGCCCCGATCAGGCCCGGGAGCTGTTTTTT.

The sample holds a few counts of this clonotype. The V and J genes are TRBV28 and TRBJ2-3; maybe TRBD2 (6 bases). Germline V gene data show CDR1 as MDHEN and CDR2 as SYDVKM. V dropped 7 bases and J dropped 2 bases, with 16 bases sitting between them. The CDR3 has 15 residues. The CDR3 protein is CASTTPRGLTDTQYF. CDR3 nucleotides: TGTGCCAGCACCACCCCTAGGGGACTCACAGATACGCAGTATTTT.

This clonotype has at least ten counts. The chain links TRBV7-6 to TRBJ2-6; D uncertain. This CDR3 contains 16 residues. V was cut by 6 bases and J by 0 bases, with 12 bases left in between. The germline V gene encodes CDR1 SGHVS and CDR2 FNYEAQ. The CDR3 is CASRTLRTSGANVLTF. CDR3 DNA: TGTGCCAGCAGGACCCTCAGGACCTCTGGGGCCAACGTCCTGACTTTC.

This clonotype turned up a few times. CDR3 loop: CASSLAMRDRNTDTQYF. CDR3 nucleotide sequence: TGTGCCAGCAGCTTAGCCATGCGGGACAGGAACACAGATACGCAGTATTTT. This chain uses TRBV7-9 with TRBJ2-3, with TRBD1 matching over 8 bases. J gave up 2 bases and V 0 bases, and 7 bases lay outside the gene matches. This CDR3 is built from 17 residues. Germline values: CDR1 SEHNR, CDR2 FQNEAQ (reference sequence). Based on the CDR3 plus reference TRBV7-9 and TRBJ2-3, the full variable domain is DTGVSQNPRHKITKRGQNVTFRCDPISEHNRLYWYRQTLGQGPEFLTYFQNEAQLEKSRLLSDRFSAERPKGSFSTLEIQRTEQGDSAMYLCASSLAMRDRNTDTQYFGPGTRLTVL.

This clonotype was seen many times. The chain carries TRBV7-8 and TRBJ1-1; 9 bases line up with TRBD1. Germline CDR1 SGHVS, CDR2 FQNEAQ. Germline trimming cut 4 bases from V and 8 bases from J; bases unmatched to any gene: 5. This CDR3 spans 13 amino acids. The CDR3 spells CASSSVGTGEAFF. Written as DNA, the CDR3 is TGTGCCAGCAGCTCTGTAGGGACAGGGGAAGCTTTCTTT.

The sample holds a few counts of this clonotype. The gene calls are TRBV5-5 and TRBJ1-5, with D unresolved. Germline V gene lookup returns CDR1 SGHKS and CDR2 YYEKEE (reference sequence). The V end was cut by 4 bases, the J end by 3 bases, with 11 bases between. The CDR3 loop spans 14 amino acids. CDR3 DNA: TGTGCCAGCAGCCCAGTTGGATCCAATCAGCCCCAGCATTTT. It translates to CASSPVGSNQPQHF. Drawing the rest from reference TRBV5-5 and TRBJ1-5, the complete variable domain is DAGVTQSPTHLIKTRGQQVTLRCSPISGHKSVSWYQQVLGQGPQFIFQYYEKEERGRGNFPDRFSARQFPNYSSELNVNALLLGDSALYLCASSPVGSNQPQHFGDGTRLSIL.

This clonotype appeared a few times. V is TRBV11-3 and J is TRBJ2-7; D call uncertain. V dropped 5 bases and J dropped 4 bases, with 9 bases sitting between them. Germline loops: CDR1 SGHNT, CDR2 YENEEA. The CDR3 spans 12 residues. CDR3 sequence: CASSDQGYEQYF. For the CDR3, the DNA is TGTGCCAGCAGCGACCAAGGTTACGAGCAGTACTTC.

This clonotype has ten or more counts. The chain employs TRBV7-2 and TRBJ2-3, with D possibly being TRBD1 or TRBD2 (5 bases each). There are 12 residues in the CDR3. Trimming took off 5 bases at V and 6 bases at J, with 9 bases between the two ends. Germline V gene lookup returns CDR1 SGHTA and CDR2 FQGNSA. Here the CDR3 reads CASSPRGDTQYF. The DNA of the CDR3 is TGTGCCAGCAGCCCTCGGGGCGATACGCAGTATTTT.

In this sample, this clonotype turned up many times. The J gene is TRBJ2-4, the V gene TRBV7-9, with a weak D call TRBD2 (5 bases). In germline, CDR1 is SEHNR, CDR2 FQNEAQ (reference sequence). This CDR3 contains 14 residues. Trimming pared 3 bases from V and 5 bases from J, leaving 11 bases between. The CDR3 sequence: CASSFAGVQNIQYF. CDR3 nucleotides: TGTGCCAGCAGCTTTGCCGGGGTTCAAAACATTCAGTACTTC.

The V call is TRBV27, the J call TRBJ2-7, with a possible D match to TRBD2 (5 bases). The CDR3 sequence is 15 residues long. Germline V gives CDR1 MNHEY, CDR2 SMNVEV (reference sequence). The V end was cut by 5 bases, the J end by 0 bases, with 14 bases between. This chain's CDR3 is CASSPEAVSSYEQYF. In nucleotides, the CDR3 is TGTGCCAGCAGTCCCGAAGCGGTTAGCTCCTACGAGCAGTACTTC.

The genes are TRBV7-3 and TRBJ2-4; 8 bases are shared with TRBD1. V gave up 2 bases and J gave up 0 bases; unmatched junction bases: 21. Germline V gene sequence: CDR1 SGHTA, CDR2 FQGTGA. The CDR3 loop spans 22 amino acids. CDR3 nucleotide sequence: TGTGCCAGCAGCTTAGGACAGGGTATACTCGATAGGGAAGGACTAGCCAAAAACATTCAGTACTTC. Translation gives CASSLGQGILDREGLAKNIQYF.

Ten or more counts support this clonotype. The chain couples TRBV12-3 or TRBV12-4 to TRBJ2-7; D is unclear. V dropped 6 bases and J dropped 1 base, with 13 bases sitting between them. The CDR3 loop spans 14 amino acids. The CDR3 region has the DNA TGTGCCAGCAGAAACTCCCGAGATTCCTACGAGCAGTACTTC. It specifies CASRNSRDSYEQYF.

This clonotype occurred a few times. The rearrangement links TRBV27 to TRBJ2-6; D gene unclear. Germline CDR1 reads MNHEY; CDR2 reads SMNVEV (reference sequence). V dropped 5 bases and J dropped 0 bases, with 8 bases sitting between them. The CDR3 extends over 15 amino acids. The CDR3 bases are TGTGCCAGCAGTCCTTGGAGCTCTGGGGCCAACGTCCTGACTTTC. It is translated as CASSPWSSGANVLTF.

V usage is TRBV25-1 and J usage is TRBJ2-1, with 11 bases that match TRBD2. The germline V gene has CDR1 MGHDK and CDR2 SYGVNS. V was clipped by 4 bases and J by 4 bases; unmatched bases: 6. The CDR3 contains 16 residues. The CDR3: CASSVSGRARYNEQFF. In DNA, the CDR3 is TGTGCCAGCAGTGTTAGCGGGAGGGCCCGTTACAATGAGCAGTTCTTC.

Regarding this clonotype: A much larger clone differs from this one at a single base, so this may be a read error. The CDR3 protein is CASSLGSGGSGNIIYF. CDR3 DNA: TGTGCCAGCAGCTTAGGGTCCGGGGGGTCGGGAAACATCATATATTTT. The chain employs TRBV7-2 and TRBJ1-3, with a possible D match to TRBD1 (5 bases). The CDR3 has 16 amino acids. The V gene's germline CDR1 is SGHTA and CDR2 FQGNSA.

In its sample, this clonotype was seen a few times. The DNA of the CDR3 is TGTGCCAGCAGCCAATTCGACAGCGCTCAAGAGACCCAGTACTTC. It translates to CASSQFDSAQETQYF. J is TRBJ2-5 and V is TRBV3-1, with TRBD1 as a possible D gene (5 bases). With 2 bases removed from V and 2 bases from J, the gap between germline ends came to 12 bases. This CDR3 is 15 amino acids long. The germline gives CDR1 LGHDT, CDR2 YNNKEL (reference sequence).

This clonotype was observed at least ten times. The rearrangement joins TRBV7-2 to TRBJ2-7; D remains unclear. The ends were cut back, 5 bases at V and 2 bases at J, with 13 bases in the middle. The length of the CDR3 is 14 residues. Germline V CDR1 and CDR2: SGHTA, FQGNSA. This CDR3 is CASSPPGRTYEQYF. The CDR3 nucleotides are TGTGCCAGCAGCCCCCCGGGCAGAACCTACGAGCAGTACTTC.

This clonotype was seen a few times. This sequence joins TRBV11-2 and TRBJ2-3, with 7 bases aligning to TRBD1. Germline V gene lookup returns CDR1 SGHAT and CDR2 FQNNGV. V trimming: 5 bases; J trimming: 1 base; junction bases outside the gene matches: 9. The CDR3 is 16 residues long. For the CDR3, the DNA is TGTGCCAGCAGCCTAAACCCGGGACAGCGCACAGATACGCAGTATTTT. Protein: CASSLNPGQRTDTQYF.

This clonotype was detected many times. J is TRBJ1-5 and V is TRBV7-2; D gene ambiguous. V was cut by 1 base and J by 2 bases, with 9 bases left in between. The CDR3 spans 15 residues. Looked up from germline, CDR1 is SGHTA and CDR2 is FQGNSA. The CDR3 DNA reads as TGTGCCAGCAGCTTAGACGGGCACGGCAATCAGCCCCAGCATTTT. Amino acids: CASSLDGHGNQPQHF.